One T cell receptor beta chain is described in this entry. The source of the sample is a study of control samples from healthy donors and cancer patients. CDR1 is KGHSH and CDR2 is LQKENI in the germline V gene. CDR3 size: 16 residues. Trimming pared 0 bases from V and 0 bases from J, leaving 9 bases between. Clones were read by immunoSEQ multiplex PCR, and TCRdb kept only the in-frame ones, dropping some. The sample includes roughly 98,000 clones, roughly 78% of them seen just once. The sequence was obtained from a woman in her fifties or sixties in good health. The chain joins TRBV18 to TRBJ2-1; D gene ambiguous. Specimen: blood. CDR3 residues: CASSPPGGSSYNEQFF. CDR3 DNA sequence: TGTGCCAGCTCACCACCAGGCGGCAGCTCCTACAATGAGCAGTTCTTC.